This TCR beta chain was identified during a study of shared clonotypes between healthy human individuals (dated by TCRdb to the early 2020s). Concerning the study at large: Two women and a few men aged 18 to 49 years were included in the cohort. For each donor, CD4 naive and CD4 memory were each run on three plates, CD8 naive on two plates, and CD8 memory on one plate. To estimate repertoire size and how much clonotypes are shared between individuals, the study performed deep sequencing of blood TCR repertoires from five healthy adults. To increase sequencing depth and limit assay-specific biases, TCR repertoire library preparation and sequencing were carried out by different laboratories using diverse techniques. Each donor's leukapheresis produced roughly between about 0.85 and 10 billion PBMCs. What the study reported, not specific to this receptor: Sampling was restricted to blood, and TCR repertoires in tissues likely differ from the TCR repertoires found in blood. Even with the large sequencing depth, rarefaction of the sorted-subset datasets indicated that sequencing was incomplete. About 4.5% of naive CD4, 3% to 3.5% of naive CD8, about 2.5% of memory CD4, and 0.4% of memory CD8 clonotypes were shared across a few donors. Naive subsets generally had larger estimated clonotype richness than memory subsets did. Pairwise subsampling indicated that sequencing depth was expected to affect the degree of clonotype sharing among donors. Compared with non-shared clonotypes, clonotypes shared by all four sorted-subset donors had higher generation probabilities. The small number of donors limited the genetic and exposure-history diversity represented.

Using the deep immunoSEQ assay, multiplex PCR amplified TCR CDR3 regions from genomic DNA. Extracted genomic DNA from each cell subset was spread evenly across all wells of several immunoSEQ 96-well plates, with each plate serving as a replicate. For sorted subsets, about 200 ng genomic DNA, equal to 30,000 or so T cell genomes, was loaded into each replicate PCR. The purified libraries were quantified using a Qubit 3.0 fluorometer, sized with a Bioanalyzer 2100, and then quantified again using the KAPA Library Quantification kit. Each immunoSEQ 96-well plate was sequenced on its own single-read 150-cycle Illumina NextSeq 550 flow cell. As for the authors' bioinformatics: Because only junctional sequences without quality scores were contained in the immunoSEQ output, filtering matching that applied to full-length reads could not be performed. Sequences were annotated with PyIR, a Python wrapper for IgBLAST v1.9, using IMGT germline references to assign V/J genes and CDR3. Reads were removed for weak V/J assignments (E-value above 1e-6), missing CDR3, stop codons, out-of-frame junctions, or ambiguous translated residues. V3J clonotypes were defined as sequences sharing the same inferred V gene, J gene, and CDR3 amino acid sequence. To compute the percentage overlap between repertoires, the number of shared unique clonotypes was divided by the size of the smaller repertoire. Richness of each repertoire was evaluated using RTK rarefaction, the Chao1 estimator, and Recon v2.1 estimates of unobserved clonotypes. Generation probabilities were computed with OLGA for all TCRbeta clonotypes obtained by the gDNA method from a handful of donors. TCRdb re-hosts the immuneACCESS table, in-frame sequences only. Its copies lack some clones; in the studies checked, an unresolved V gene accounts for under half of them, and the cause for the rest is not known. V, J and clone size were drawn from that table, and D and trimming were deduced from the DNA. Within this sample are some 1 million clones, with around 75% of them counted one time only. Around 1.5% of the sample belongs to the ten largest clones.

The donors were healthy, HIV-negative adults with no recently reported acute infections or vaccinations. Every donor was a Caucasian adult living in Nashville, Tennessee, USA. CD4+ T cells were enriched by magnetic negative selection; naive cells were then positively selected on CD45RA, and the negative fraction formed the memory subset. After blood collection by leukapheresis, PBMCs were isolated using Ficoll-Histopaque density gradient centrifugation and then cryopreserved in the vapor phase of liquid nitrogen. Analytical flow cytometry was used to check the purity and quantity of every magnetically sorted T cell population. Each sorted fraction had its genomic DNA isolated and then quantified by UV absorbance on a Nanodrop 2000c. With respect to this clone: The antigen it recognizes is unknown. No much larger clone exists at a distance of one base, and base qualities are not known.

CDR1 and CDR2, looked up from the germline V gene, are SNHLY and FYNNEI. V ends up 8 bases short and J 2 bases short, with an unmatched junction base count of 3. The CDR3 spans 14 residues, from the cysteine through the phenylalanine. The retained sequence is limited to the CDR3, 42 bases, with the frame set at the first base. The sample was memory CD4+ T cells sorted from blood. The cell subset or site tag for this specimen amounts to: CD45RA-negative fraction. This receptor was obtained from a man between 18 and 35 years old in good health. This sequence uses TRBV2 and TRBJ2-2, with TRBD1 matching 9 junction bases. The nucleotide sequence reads TGTGCCAGCGGGGGACAGGGAAACACCGGGGAGCTGTTTTTT. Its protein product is CASGGQGNTGELFF.